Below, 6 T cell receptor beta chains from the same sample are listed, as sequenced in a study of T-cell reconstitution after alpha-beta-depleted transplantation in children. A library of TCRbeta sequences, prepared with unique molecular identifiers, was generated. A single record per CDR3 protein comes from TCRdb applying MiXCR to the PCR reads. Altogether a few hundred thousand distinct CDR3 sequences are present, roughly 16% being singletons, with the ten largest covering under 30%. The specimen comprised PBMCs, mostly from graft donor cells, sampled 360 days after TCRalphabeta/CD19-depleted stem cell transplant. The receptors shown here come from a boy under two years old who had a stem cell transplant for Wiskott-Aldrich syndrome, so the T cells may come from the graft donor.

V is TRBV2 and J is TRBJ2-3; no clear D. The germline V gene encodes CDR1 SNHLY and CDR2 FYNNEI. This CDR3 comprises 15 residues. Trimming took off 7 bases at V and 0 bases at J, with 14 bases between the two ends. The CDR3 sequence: CASTLRRPSTDTQYF. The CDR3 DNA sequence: TGTGCCAGCACCTTGCGGCGTCCTAGCACAGATACGCAGTATTTT. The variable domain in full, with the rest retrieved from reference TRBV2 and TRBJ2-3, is EPEVTQTPSHQVTQMGQEVILRCVPISNHLYFYWYRQILGQKVEFLVSFYNNEISEKSEIFDDQFSVERPDGSNFTLKIRSTKLEDSAMYFCASTLRRPSTDTQYFGPGTRLTVL.

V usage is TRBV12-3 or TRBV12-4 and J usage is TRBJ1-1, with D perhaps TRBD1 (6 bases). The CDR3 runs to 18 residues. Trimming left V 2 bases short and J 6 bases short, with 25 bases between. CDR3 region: CASSLTPKGGGRAAEAFF. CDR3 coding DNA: TGTGCCAGCAGTTTAACCCCAAAGGGGGGTGGCAGGGCGGCTGAAGCTTTCTTT.

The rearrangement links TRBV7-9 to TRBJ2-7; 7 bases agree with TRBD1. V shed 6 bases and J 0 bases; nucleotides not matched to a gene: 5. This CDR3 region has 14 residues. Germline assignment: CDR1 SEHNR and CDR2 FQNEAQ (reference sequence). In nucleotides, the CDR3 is TGTGCCAGCAGATCCGGGACAGCCTCCTACGAGCAGTACTTC. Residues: CASRSGTASYEQYF.

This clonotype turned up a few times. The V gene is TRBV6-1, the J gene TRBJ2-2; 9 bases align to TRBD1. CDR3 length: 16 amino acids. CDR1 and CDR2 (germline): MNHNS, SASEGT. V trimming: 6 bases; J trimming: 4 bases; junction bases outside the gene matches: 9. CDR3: CASSRHRGRGTGELFF. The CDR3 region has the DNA TGTGCCAGCAGCCGCCACAGGGGGCGCGGCACCGGGGAGCTGTTTTTT.

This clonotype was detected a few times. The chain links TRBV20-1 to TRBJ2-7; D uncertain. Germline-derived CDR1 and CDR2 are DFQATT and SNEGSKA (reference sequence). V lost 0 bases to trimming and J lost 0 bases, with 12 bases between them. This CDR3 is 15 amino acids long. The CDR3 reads CSARDPSGSSYEQYF. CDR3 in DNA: TGCAGTGCTAGAGACCCTTCCGGGTCCTCCTACGAGCAGTACTTC.

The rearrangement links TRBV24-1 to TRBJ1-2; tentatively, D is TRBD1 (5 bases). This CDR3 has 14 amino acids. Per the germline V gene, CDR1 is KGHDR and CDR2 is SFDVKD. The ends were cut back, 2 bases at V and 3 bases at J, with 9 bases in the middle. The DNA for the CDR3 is TGTGCCACCAGTGATTACAGGCGGGACTATGGCTACACCTTC. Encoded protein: CATSDYRRDYGYTF.